In this sample, the clone carrying this TCR beta chain turned up a few times. The antigen is not known. With V trimmed by 3 bases and J by 1 base, 0 bases remained unmatched. The CDR3 loop spans 14 amino acids. Germline CDR1 reads KGHSH; CDR2 reads LQKENI. These data are taken from a study of beta chain features in type 1 diabetes. Overall study: Over all samples combined, 90 million to 140 million sorted cells were examined. General study results and limits: Researchers caution that PCR might favor shorter templates, equally among patients and controls.

A single heparinised draw of about 100 mL on average was taken per donor. As every portion of the isolated RNA was reverse transcribed, the sequencing read expressed TCRB transcripts. Clones were read by immunoSEQ multiplex PCR, and TCRdb kept only the in-frame ones, dropping some. The profile shows a few hundred thousand clones, 14% of them singletons. This TCR came from a man between 25 and 39 years old in good health. The chain links TRBV18 to TRBJ1-5, with 7 nucleotides matching TRBD1. The sample comprised naive CD4+ T cells from blood. The CDR3 bases are TGTGCCAGCTCACCGGACAGGAGCAATCAGCCCCAGCATTTT. Its protein product is CASSPDRSNQPQHF. The whole variable domain, filled in from reference TRBV18 and TRBJ1-5, reads NAGVMQNPRHLVRRRGQEARLRCSPMKGHSHVYWYRQLPEEGLKFMVYLQKENIIDESGMPKERFSAEFPKEGPSILRIQQVVRGDSAAYFCASSPDRSNQPQHFGDGTRLSIL.